These 12 T cell receptor beta chains share one sample of origin, sequenced in a study of blood T cells in healthy people across ages. Combining a sample-barcoded 5' primer with a J-beta primer mix, a second PCR ran for 7 to 11 cycles. One entry per CDR3 protein results from TCRdb running MiXCR on the 5' RACE reads. Of 1,100,000 or so distinct CDR3 sequences in the sample, less than 50% were seen once. Material: blood. All receptors derive from a woman aged 55-70 years in good health.

The chain uses TRBV15 and TRBJ2-5; D possibly corresponds to TRBD1 (6 bases). From germline, CDR1 is LNHNV and CDR2 YYDKDF (reference sequence). The V end lost 6 bases, the J end lost 2 bases, and 16 bases lay between the germline ends. The CDR3 length is 15 residues. The CDR3 region is CATSPFSGQQETQYF. The CDR3 region has the DNA TGTGCCACCAGTCCCTTTTCCGGACAGCAAGAGACCCAGTACTTC.

The rearrangement uses TRBV7-6 and TRBJ2-3, with 13 bases aligning to TRBD2. In germline, CDR1 is SGHVS, CDR2 FNYEAQ. The CDR3 spans 21 residues. V trimming: 5 bases; J trimming: 3 bases; junction bases outside the gene matches: 20. This CDR3 is CASSGPLLAGGPGLGTDTQYF. CDR3 nucleotides: TGTGCCAGCAGCGGACCGTTACTAGCGGGAGGGCCTGGTTTGGGGACAGATACGCAGTATTTT.

V usage is TRBV18 and J usage is TRBJ2-2; D not resolved. Trimming removed 0 bases from V and 4 bases from J, with 9 bases in between. The CDR3 runs to 15 residues. Per the germline V gene, CDR1 is KGHSH and CDR2 is LQKENI. Written as DNA, the CDR3 is TGTGCCAGCTCACCACCCGGGCCCTCCACCGGGGAGCTGTTTTTT. Its translation: CASSPPGPSTGELFF. Full variable domain (rest looked up from reference TRBV18 and TRBJ2-2): NAGVMQNPRHLVRRRGQEARLRCSPMKGHSHVYWYRQLPEEGLKFMVYLQKENIIDESGMPKERFSAEFPKEGPSILRIQQVVRGDSAAYFCASSPPGPSTGELFFGEGSRLTVL.

This chain joins TRBV4-2 and TRBJ2-1; D might be TRBD2 (5 bases). V lost 0 bases to trimming and J lost 10 bases, with 13 bases between them. This CDR3 is built from 14 residues. CDR1 and CDR2 from the germline V gene are LGHNA and YNFKEQ. For the CDR3, the DNA is TGTGCCAGCAGCCAAGATGGGCAGAGGAGGGAGCAGTTCTTC. Protein product: CASSQDGQRREQFF.

The V and J genes are TRBV6-5 and TRBJ1-4, with TRBD1 identical over 8 bases. Germline-derived CDR1 and CDR2 are MNHEY and SVGAGI. The CDR3 consists of 12 residues. V trimming: 8 bases; J trimming: 14 bases; junction bases outside the gene matches: 10. CDR3 sequence reads: CASRDRTGQLFF. As DNA, the CDR3 is TGTGCCAGCCGGGACAGGACCGGGCAGCTGTTTTTT.

The chain uses TRBV4-1 and TRBJ1-4; D is possibly TRBD1 (5 bases). The V gene's germline CDR1 is MGHRA and CDR2 YSYEKL. The V end lost 2 bases, the J end lost 4 bases, and 20 bases lay between the germline ends. This CDR3 spans 18 amino acids. CDR3 amino acids: CASSQRSREAAVNEKLFF. The DNA of the CDR3 is TGCGCCAGCAGCCAAAGGTCCAGGGAGGCGGCTGTTAATGAAAAACTGTTTTTT.

The rearrangement uses TRBV12-3 or TRBV12-4 and TRBJ2-7, with unresolved D. V lost 4 bases to trimming and J lost 4 bases, with 11 bases between them. The CDR3 spans 13 residues. In DNA form, the CDR3 reads TGTGCCAGCAGTTCCATGGACCCTTACGAGCAGTACTTC. It translates to CASSSMDPYEQYF.

This chain links TRBV6-1 with TRBJ2-1; possibly TRBD1 or TRBD2 for D (5 bases each). The end of the DNA aligns better with TRBJ2-7, so the J call may be wrong. Germline CDR1 reads MNHNS; CDR2 reads SASEGT. The CDR3 extends over 15 amino acids. The CDR3 DNA sequence: TGTGCCAGCAGTGAATGGGGGAGCTCCTACAATGAGCAGTACTTC. This translates into CASSEWGSSYNEQYF.

This clonotype was seen only a few times. The chain is built from TRBV10-3 and TRBJ2-1, with D hard to call. Germline-derived CDR1 and CDR2 are ENHRY and SYGVKD. The CDR3 runs to 13 residues. Trimming shortened V by 0 bases and J by 10 bases, and 10 bases separated the two germline ends. The CDR3 reads CAISESISREQFF. DNA for the CDR3: TGTGCCATCAGTGAGTCGATTTCCAGGGAGCAGTTCTTC.

The table lists this clonotype with many counts. The J gene is TRBJ2-1, the V gene TRBV29-1, with 8 bases matching TRBD2. Germline values: CDR1 SQVTM, CDR2 ANQGSEA. This CDR3 has 17 amino acids. J gave up 4 bases and V 3 bases, and 14 bases lay outside the gene matches. The CDR3 loop reads CSVDHTSGRLIYNEQFF. The CDR3 nucleotides are TGCAGCGTTGATCATACTAGCGGCCGTTTGATTTACAATGAGCAGTTCTTC.

This clonotype was observed a handful of times. The chain carries TRBV11-2 and TRBJ2-7; D possibly matches TRBD1 or TRBD2 (5 bases each). From germline, CDR1 is SGHAT and CDR2 FQNNGV. CDR3 length: 14 amino acids. V was shortened by 3 bases and J by 7 bases, with 16 bases between the two germline ends. Written as DNA, the CDR3 is TGTGCCAGCAGCTTTGGGACCGAGGGTGGGGAGCAGTACTTC. The encoded protein is CASSFGTEGGEQYF. Variable domain in full (rest from reference TRBV11-2 and TRBJ2-7): EAGVAQSPRYKIIEKRQSVAFWCNPISGHATLYWYQQILGQGPKLLIQFQNNGVVDDSQLPKDRFSAERLKGVDSTLKIQPAKLEDSAVYLCASSFGTEGGEQYFGPGTRLTVT.

This clonotype has at least ten counts. The chain links TRBV7-2 to TRBJ2-7; D tentatively fits TRBD1 or TRBD2 (5 bases each). Germline CDR1 SGHTA, CDR2 FQGNSA. CDR3 size: 17 residues. V was clipped by 7 bases and J by 0 bases, with 22 bases between them. CDR3 protein: CASKKGLAQGTSYEQYF. The CDR3 nucleotides are TGTGCCAGCAAAAAAGGGCTAGCCCAGGGTACCTCCTACGAGCAGTACTTC.